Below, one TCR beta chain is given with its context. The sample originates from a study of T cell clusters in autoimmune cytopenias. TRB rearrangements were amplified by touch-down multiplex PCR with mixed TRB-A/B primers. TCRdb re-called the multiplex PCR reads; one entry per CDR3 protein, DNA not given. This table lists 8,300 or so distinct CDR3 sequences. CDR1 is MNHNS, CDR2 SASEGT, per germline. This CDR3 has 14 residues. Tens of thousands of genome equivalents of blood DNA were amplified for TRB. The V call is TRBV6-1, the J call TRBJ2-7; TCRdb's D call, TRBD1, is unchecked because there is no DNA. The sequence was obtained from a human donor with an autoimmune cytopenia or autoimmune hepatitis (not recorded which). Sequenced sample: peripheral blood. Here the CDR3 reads CASSSRGRVYEQYF.